The 18 T cell receptor beta chains reported below all come from one sample, sequenced in a study of cytomegalovirus exposure and HLA in healthy donors. Sequencing was performed with immunoSEQ multiplex PCR; in TCRdb, only in-frame clones are kept and a portion is missing. The sample has 150,000 to 200,000 clones, 86% seen once; the top ten hold more than 1.1%. The sequenced sample consisted of PBMCs. Receptors originate from a woman under 30 in good health and CMV-seronegative.

CDR3 DNA sequence: TGTGCCAGCAGCCCTACAGGGGTGCGCGGAAACACTGAAGCTTTCTTT. Residues: CASSPTGVRGNTEAFF. The chain carries TRBV9 and TRBJ1-1, with 7 bases aligning to TRBD1. Germline CDR1 SGDLS, CDR2 YYNGEE. The CDR3 covers 16 residues. Trimming removed 4 bases from V and 2 bases from J; junction bases left unmatched: 11.

The genes are TRBV6-5 and TRBJ1-2; 7 bases line up with TRBD1. CDR3 length equals 12 residues. Per the germline V gene, CDR1 is MNHEY and CDR2 is SVGAGI. V shed 4 bases, J shed 8 bases, and the junction held 4 bases outside the gene matches. CDR3 sequence: CASSLTGHGYTF. CDR3 sequence (DNA): TGTGCCAGCAGTTTGACAGGGCACGGCTACACCTTC.

This chain connects TRBV7-9 to TRBJ2-3; TRBD2 matches at 11 bases. Germline trimming cut 5 bases from V and 5 bases from J; bases unmatched to any gene: 9. CDR3 length: 16 residues. Germline assignment: CDR1 SEHNR and CDR2 FQNEAQ (reference sequence). Here the CDR3 reads CASSLHSGGARDTQYF. Written as DNA, the CDR3 is TGTGCCAGCAGCCTACATAGCGGGGGGGCTCGAGATACGCAGTATTTT.

The J gene is TRBJ2-3, the V gene TRBV5-1; the match to TRBD2 covers 7 bases. The V gene end was trimmed by 7 bases and the J gene end by 2 bases; junction bases not matched to a gene: 1. In germline, CDR1 is SGHRS, CDR2 YFSETQ. The CDR3 runs to 12 residues. The CDR3 coding sequence is TGCGCCAGCCGGGACTACACAGATACGCAGTATTTT. It is translated as CASRDYTDTQYF.

V and J are TRBV7-8 and TRBJ1-5; no definite D call. The CDR3 covers 14 residues. With 5 bases removed from V and 9 bases from J, the gap between germline ends came to 17 bases. CDR1 SGHVS and CDR2 FQNEAQ come from the germline V gene. DNA of the CDR3: TGTGCCAGCAGCCCGGAGGCGCCGTCGATGCCCCAGCATTTT. It translates to CASSPEAPSMPQHF. The entire variable domain, with the rest obtained from reference TRBV7-8 and TRBJ1-5, is as follows: GAGVSQSPRYKVAKRGQDVALRCDPISGHVSLFWYQQALGQGPEFLTYFQNEAQLDKSGLPSDRFFAERPEGSVSTLKIQRTQQEDSAVYLCASSPEAPSMPQHFGDGTRLSIL.

This chain uses TRBV27 with TRBJ1-2; 10 bases are a match to TRBD1. There are 13 residues in the CDR3. Germline V gives CDR1 MNHEY, CDR2 SMNVEV (reference sequence). V trimming: 2 bases; J trimming: 8 bases; junction bases outside the gene matches: 2. The CDR3 region has the DNA TGTGCCAGCAGTTTAGGACAGGGGGGAGGCTACACCTTC. Its protein product is CASSLGQGGGYTF.

V usage is TRBV27 and J usage is TRBJ2-5, with no clear D. The ends were cut back, 7 bases at V and 7 bases at J, with 13 bases in the middle. This CDR3 has 12 amino acids. Looked up from germline, CDR1 is MNHEY and CDR2 is SMNVEV (reference sequence). CDR3 loop: CASTTPHGTQYF. The DNA for the CDR3 is TGTGCCAGCACCACCCCCCACGGGACCCAGTACTTC.

This clone has a single count. The chain uses TRBV4-1 and TRBJ2-1, with TRBD1 matching over 9 bases. The CDR3 sequence is 15 residues long. J was trimmed by 2 bases and V by 8 bases; bases with no gene match: 7. Per germline, CDR1 MGHRA and CDR2 YSYEKL. The CDR3 sequence: CASRLGQGPYNEQFF. CDR3 nucleotides: TGCGCCAGCCGCCTGGGACAGGGTCCCTACAATGAGCAGTTCTTC.

J is TRBJ2-2 and V is TRBV6-6; 10 positions agree with TRBD1. V lost 5 bases to trimming and J lost 5 bases; unmatched junction nucleotides: 5. The CDR3 has 15 residues. Per the germline V gene, CDR1 is MNHNY and CDR2 is SVGAGI (reference sequence). The DNA for the CDR3 is TGTGCCAGCAGTCCAGGGACAGGGGAGACCGGGGAGCTGTTTTTT. Translating it yields CASSPGTGETGELFF.

The V and J genes are TRBV29-1 and TRBJ1-5, with TRBD1 matching 8 bases. Germline V gives CDR1 SQVTM, CDR2 ANQGSEA. The CDR3 is made up of 12 amino acids. Germline trimming cut 7 bases from V and 5 bases from J; bases unmatched to any gene: 4. The CDR3, as DNA: TGCAGCGCGGGACAGGACTATCAGCCCCAGCATTTT. It encodes CSAGQDYQPQHF.

The chain joins TRBV13 to TRBJ2-3; 11 positions agree with TRBD2. The V and J ends lost 5 bases and 1 base, in that order; junction bases with no gene match: 8. Per germline, CDR1 PRHDT and CDR2 FYEKMQ (reference sequence). This CDR3 is built from 17 residues. The CDR3 region is CASSTKRLAGRTDTQYF. DNA for the CDR3: TGTGCCAGCAGCACGAAACGACTAGCGGGACGCACAGATACGCAGTATTTT.

The gene calls are TRBV27 and TRBJ2-4; 8 bases align to TRBD1. Trimming cost V 7 bases and J 5 bases; bases outside gene matches: 7. CDR1 and CDR2 from the germline V gene are MNHEY and SMNVEV (reference sequence). The CDR3 totals 14 residues. Here the CDR3 reads CASKTYRGENIQYF. The CDR3 coding sequence is TGTGCCAGCAAAACTTACAGGGGGGAAAACATTCAGTACTTC.

This chain joins TRBV30 and TRBJ1-2; TRBD1 aligns across 8 bases. The CDR3 sequence is 14 residues long. With 2 bases clipped from V and 4 bases from J, the junction kept 6 bases outside the gene matches. The germline V gene encodes CDR1 GTSNPN and CDR2 SVGIG (reference sequence). The CDR3: CAWSPGQGRYGYTF. CDR3 coding DNA: TGTGCCTGGAGTCCCGGACAGGGCCGCTATGGCTACACCTTC.

This clone was recorded once. The rearrangement joins TRBV6-6 to TRBJ1-5; tentative D call: TRBD1 (6 bases). The V and J ends lost 3 bases and 7 bases respectively, with 10 bases between them. The CDR3 is 13 residues long. Germline-derived CDR1 and CDR2 are MNHNY and SVGAGI (reference sequence). The DNA for the CDR3 is TGTGCCAGCAGTTATGGGGGCAGGCAGCCCCAGCATTTT. Its translation is CASSYGGRQPQHF.

The V and J genes are TRBV2 and TRBJ1-1; D is possibly TRBD1 (5 bases). The CDR3 is 15 residues long. Germline assignment: CDR1 SNHLY and CDR2 FYNNEI. The V gene lost 1 base and the J gene lost 2 bases, with 11 bases spanning the gap. The CDR3 is CASSEEGGTNTEAFF. The CDR3 DNA sequence: TGTGCCAGCAGTGAAGAGGGAGGGACCAACACTGAAGCTTTCTTT.

The chain couples TRBV6-1 to TRBJ1-2; D possibly corresponds to TRBD1 (5 bases). Trimming stripped 5 bases from V and 3 bases from J, with 7 bases between. The germline V gene has CDR1 MNHNS and CDR2 SASEGT. This CDR3 has 12 residues. CDR3 nucleotide sequence: TGTGCCAGCAGTACAGGCTACTATGGCTACACCTTC. Encoded protein: CASSTGYYGYTF.

V gene TRBV27 combines with J gene TRBJ1-1; tentatively, D is TRBD1 (5 bases). V shed 4 bases and J shed 5 bases, with 8 bases lying between them. CDR1 and CDR2 from the germline V gene are MNHEY and SMNVEV (reference sequence). The length of the CDR3 is 12 residues. Written as DNA, the CDR3 is TGTGCCAGCAGTTCAGGGAGGACTGAAGCTTTCTTT. Translating gives CASSSGRTEAFF.

A few counts support this clone. The rearrangement links TRBV10-3 to TRBJ1-2; unclear D gene. The CDR3 loop spans 14 amino acids. Trimming stripped 4 bases from V and 0 bases from J, with 9 bases between. Germline CDR1 is ENHRY and CDR2 is SYGVKD. The CDR3 nucleotides read TGTGCCATCAGTGTCTCGACATCTAACTATGGCTACACCTTC. Encoded protein: CAISVSTSNYGYTF.